This T cell receptor (beta chain) was sequenced for a study of regulatory T cells in long-lasting Graves disease. Time point reported: persistent/refractory GD, antithyroid drugs over 5 years with positive TRAb. Construction of the TCR library relied on RNA isolated from PBMCs. The CDR3 runs 12 residues. Germline assignment: CDR1 DFQATT and CDR2 SNEGSKA (reference sequence). V shed 3 bases and J shed 4 bases, with 10 bases lying between them. To make TCR beta libraries, researchers used iRepertoire HTBI primers and Arm-PCR of CDR3 regions. A single record per CDR3 protein comes from TCRdb applying MiXCR to the multiplex PCR reads. This table has more than 350,000 distinct CDR3 sequences, around a fifth appearing once.

The sequence was collected from a female donor with Graves disease. V and J are TRBV20-1 and TRBJ2-7, with D perhaps matching TRBD1 or TRBD2 (5 bases each). The sequencing used peripheral blood mononuclear cells (PBMCs), collected when the disease was refractory, from a patient treated with antithyroid drugs. The CDR3 DNA sequence: TGCAGTGCTAGTCGGGACGCATACGAGCAGTACTTC. It codes for CSASRDAYEQYF.